The 21 T cell receptor beta chains in this list originate from one sample, sequenced in a study of TIL therapy for anti-PD-1-resistant metastatic lung cancer. The immunoSEQ assay was v3. Only in-frame clones appear in the TCRdb table, and some are missing; sequencing was by immunoSEQ multiplex PCR. This sample has under 70,000 clones; around 79% occur once, and the top ten carry 1.8%. Described time point: pre-treatment sample, taken before nivolumab and TIL therapy. The specimen was blood, collected at baseline. The receptors stem from a person aged 25-80 years with non-small cell lung cancer.

J is TRBJ2-5 and V is TRBV11-3; D not resolved. This CDR3 spans 13 amino acids. Trimming shortened V by 3 bases and J by 3 bases, and 8 bases separated the two germline ends. From germline, CDR1 is SGHNT and CDR2 YENEEA. The CDR3 DNA sequence: TGTGCCAGCAGCTTCTCGGGCAAAGAGACCCAGTACTTC. This gives the protein CASSFSGKETQYF.

This clone was seen a single time. The rearrangement links TRBV2 to TRBJ2-3, with unresolved D. V lost 6 bases, J lost 0 bases, and 4 bases lay in between. Germline V CDR1 and CDR2: SNHLY, FYNNEI. This CDR3 comprises 12 residues. The CDR3 coding sequence is TGTGCCAGCAGAGAGAGCACAGATACGCAGTATTTT. It encodes CASRESTDTQYF.

In DNA, the CDR3 is TGTGCCAGCAGCGAGACAGGGGGCGAGCAGTACTTC. It yields the protein CASSETGGEQYF. The V and J genes are TRBV9 and TRBJ2-7; 9 bases are shared with TRBD1. Germline CDR1 reads SGDLS; CDR2 reads YYNGEE. This CDR3 contains 12 residues. Germline trimming cut 3 bases from V and 6 bases from J; bases unmatched to any gene: 1.

The J gene is TRBJ2-7, the V gene TRBV27, with D possibly matching TRBD2 (6 bases). The germline V gene encodes CDR1 MNHEY and CDR2 SMNVEV (reference sequence). V shed 3 bases and J shed 0 bases, with 9 bases lying between them. The CDR3 loop spans 14 amino acids. The CDR3 DNA sequence: TGTGCCAGCAGTTTCTTGGGGGGCTCCTACGAGCAGTACTTC. Its protein product is CASSFLGGSYEQYF.

J is TRBJ2-7 and V is TRBV7-8; D perhaps matches TRBD1 (6 bases). Germline V gene data show CDR1 as SGHVS and CDR2 as FQNEAQ. Trimming pared 2 bases from V and 0 bases from J, leaving 11 bases between. This CDR3 spans 15 amino acids. CDR3 coding DNA: TGTGCCAGCAGCTTATTGACAGGATTCTCCTACGAGCAGTACTTC. It translates to CASSLLTGFSYEQYF.

V usage is TRBV7-2 and J usage is TRBJ2-1; D unresolved. Germline values: CDR1 SGHTA, CDR2 FQGNSA. CDR3 size: 14 residues. Between the trimmed V and J ends, which lost 0 bases and 8 bases, there was a span of 11 bases. This CDR3 is CASSLAMGYHEQFF. The DNA of the CDR3 is TGTGCCAGCAGCTTAGCGATGGGATACCATGAGCAGTTCTTC.

The chain couples TRBV5-4 to TRBJ2-1; 7 positions match TRBD2. The CDR3 is made up of 13 amino acids. Trimming cost V 1 base and J 7 bases; bases outside gene matches: 2. Per the germline V gene, CDR1 is SGHNT and CDR2 is YYREEE (reference sequence). In DNA, the CDR3 is TGTGCCAGCAGCTTGTCCGGGGGGAATGAGCAGTTCTTC. This codes for CASSLSGGNEQFF.

This sequence joins TRBV10-2 and TRBJ1-6; TRBD1 might be the D (6 bases). Germline values: CDR1 WSHSY, CDR2 SAAADI. V gave up 3 bases and J gave up 3 bases, with 9 bases separating them. The CDR3 loop spans 15 amino acids. This CDR3 reads CASSEDRFYNSPLHF. DNA for the CDR3: TGCGCCAGCAGTGAAGACAGGTTCTATAATTCACCCCTCCACTTT.

As DNA, the CDR3 is TGCGCCAGTTCGGACAGACTCAGCGCAATTAATGGCTACACCTTC. Amino acid sequence: CASSDRLSAINGYTF. The rearrangement joins TRBV5-1 to TRBJ1-2; possible D gene TRBD1, 6 bases. Trimming removed 8 bases from V and 6 bases from J, with 23 bases in between. There are 15 residues in the CDR3. Germline V lookup: CDR1 SGHRS, CDR2 YFSETQ.

This clone was counted between two and nine times. The chain carries TRBV16 and TRBJ1-1; TRBD1 might be the D (5 bases). This CDR3 is built from 13 residues. V lost 4 bases and J 2 bases, leaving 8 bases between the germline ends. In germline, CDR1 is KGHSY, CDR2 FQNENV. The CDR3 bases are TGTGCCAGCAGCCGGGACGGTAACACTGAAGCTTTCTTT. The encoded protein is CASSRDGNTEAFF.

The gene calls are TRBV4-3 and TRBJ1-5; D is unresolved. The germline V and J ends were trimmed by 0 bases and 4 bases, with 19 bases remaining between them. Germline-derived CDR1 and CDR2 are LGHNA and YSLEER. This CDR3 spans 18 amino acids. CDR3 DNA: TGCGCCAGCAGCCAAGATTCAATAATCGGGGATTGGAATCAGCCCCAGCATTTT. Translating it yields CASSQDSIIGDWNQPQHF.

The chain employs TRBV5-6 and TRBJ1-3; D is ambiguous. Germline V gene sequence: CDR1 SGHDT, CDR2 YYEEEE. The CDR3 loop spans 14 amino acids. The V end lost 4 bases, the J end lost 3 bases, and 11 bases lay between the germline ends. The CDR3 reads CASSLSGRGNTIYF. The CDR3 DNA reads as TGTGCCAGCAGCCTCTCGGGCCGTGGAAACACCATATATTTT. Looking up the rest from reference TRBV5-6 and TRBJ1-3 gives the full variable domain: DAGVTQSPTHLIKTRGQQVTLRCSPKSGHDTVSWYQQALGQGPQFIFQYYEEEERQRGNFPDRFSGHQFPNYSSELNVNALLLGDSALYLCASSLSGRGNTIYFGEGSWLTVV.

V gene TRBV14 combines with J gene TRBJ2-7; 12 nucleotides align to TRBD2. This CDR3 has 19 amino acids. Germline CDR1 reads SGHDN; CDR2 reads FVKESK. The V gene end was trimmed by 3 bases and the J gene end by 1 base; junction bases not matched to a gene: 13. In DNA, the CDR3 is TGTGCCAGCAGCCAGGCCCCCGGGACTAGCGGGCTCCTTTCCTACGAGCAGTACTTC. It codes for CASSQAPGTSGLLSYEQYF. Filled out from reference TRBV14 and TRBJ2-7, the complete variable domain reads EAGVTQFPSHSVIEKGQTVTLRCDPISGHDNLYWYRRVMGKEIKFLLHFVKESKQDESGMPNNRFLAERTGGTYSTLKVQPAELEDSGVYFCASSQAPGTSGLLSYEQYFGPGTRLTVT.

This chain joins TRBV7-2 and TRBJ2-1; the D gene could be TRBD1 or TRBD2 (5 bases each). V lost 1 base to trimming and J lost 1 base, with 11 bases between them. In germline, CDR1 is SGHTA, CDR2 FQGNSA. The CDR3 is 16 amino acids. The CDR3 region is CASSLGGTYSYNEQFF. In nucleotides, the CDR3 is TGTGCCAGCAGCTTAGGGGGGACGTATTCCTACAATGAGCAGTTCTTC.

The chain combines TRBV28 with TRBJ1-2, with D unclear. V lost 6 bases and J 4 bases, leaving 18 bases between the germline ends. There are 15 residues in the CDR3. The germline V gene has CDR1 MDHEN and CDR2 SYDVKM. The CDR3 loop reads CASSRSMGPIYGYTF. CDR3 bases: TGTGCCAGCAGCCGCTCCATGGGCCCTATCTATGGCTACACCTTC.

The chain employs TRBV29-1 and TRBJ2-7; TRBD1 might be the D (6 bases). CDR3 length: 12 residues. V gave up 5 bases and J gave up 7 bases, with 15 bases separating them. The germline CDR1 and CDR2 sequences are SQVTM and ANQGSEA. CDR3 nucleotide sequence: TGCAGCGTTACCAGGGGTTCGGAAGAGCAGTACTTC. Its translation: CSVTRGSEEQYF.

The V call is TRBV7-2, the J call TRBJ2-7; a weak D match, TRBD2 (6 bases). Between the trimmed V and J ends, which lost 5 bases and 3 bases, there was a span of 23 bases. Germline assignment: CDR1 SGHTA and CDR2 FQGNSA. CDR3 length: 17 amino acids. CDR3 region: CASSRTIGGAKIYEQYF. The CDR3 nucleotides read TGTGCCAGCAGCCGGACGATCGGCGGGGCAAAGATCTACGAGCAGTACTTC.

The CDR3: CASSLDGLAGETQYF. In DNA, the CDR3 is TGTGCCAGCAGCTTAGATGGACTAGCGGGAGAGACCCAGTACTTC. The genes are TRBV11-3 and TRBJ2-5; 11 bases map to TRBD2. V lost 0 bases to trimming and J lost 4 bases; unmatched junction nucleotides: 1. The length of the CDR3 is 15 residues. The germline V gene has CDR1 SGHNT and CDR2 YENEEA.

This clone occurred once. This chain connects TRBV6-6 to TRBJ2-7; TRBD1 matches at 7 bases. CDR1 and CDR2 from the germline V gene are MNHNY and SVGAGI (reference sequence). V was clipped by 10 bases and J by 0 bases; unmatched bases: 9. The CDR3 runs 14 residues. The chain's CDR3 is CAIRRTGPSYEQYF. Written as DNA, the CDR3 is TGTGCCATCAGAAGGACAGGTCCCTCCTACGAGCAGTACTTC.

The rearrangement links TRBV4-1 to TRBJ2-7; no clear D. The CDR3 spans 13 residues. V was cut by 1 base and J by 4 bases, with 8 bases left in between. Germline V CDR1 and CDR2: MGHRA, YSYEKL. CDR3 protein: CASSQVPVYEQYF. The CDR3 DNA sequence: TGCGCCAGCAGCCAAGTCCCGGTTTACGAGCAGTACTTC.

This rearrangement joins TRBV4-1 to TRBJ2-7; D is ambiguous. Germline V gene lookup returns CDR1 MGHRA and CDR2 YSYEKL. CDR3 length equals 13 residues. The V and J ends lost 8 bases and 2 bases respectively, with 13 bases between them. The CDR3 here is CASGVDTTYEQYF. The CDR3 DNA reads as TGCGCCAGCGGAGTCGACACCACCTACGAGCAGTACTTC.